These T cell receptor beta chains were read from a single sample in a study of blood T cell repertoires in COVID-19. Sequencing used immunoSEQ multiplex PCR; TCRdb keeps in-frame clones, though not all of them. The data hold 200,000 to 300,000 clones, with about 83% observed a single time. What was sequenced was peripheral blood. Receptors originate from a human donor in a cohort sampled during active COVID-19. CDR3s include the opening cysteine and the closing phenylalanine or tryptophan.

v_gene: TRBV30
j_gene: TRBJ1-4
CDR3aa: CAWSVLRGWGNEKLFF

v_gene: TRBV30
j_gene: TRBJ2-7
CDR3aa: CAWSKGGLSYEQYF

v_gene: TRBV11-2
j_gene: TRBJ2-2
CDR3aa: CASSGSGTNTGELFF

v_gene: TRBV27
j_gene: TRBJ2-7
CDR3aa: CASSLGGFEYF

v_gene: TRBV29-1
j_gene: TRBJ2-3
CDR3aa: CSVERGSSGGQQYF

v_gene: TRBV5-4
j_gene: TRBJ2-3
CDR3aa: CASSSLVAGIPDTQYF

v_gene: TRBV19
j_gene: TRBJ2-2
CDR3aa: CASNSGLASGELFF

v_gene: TRBV27
j_gene: TRBJ2-7
CDR3aa: CASRAAGGSYYEQYF

v_gene: TRBV7-9
j_gene: TRBJ1-2
CDR3aa: CASSFGGGTGSFGYTF

v_gene: TRBV4-1
j_gene: TRBJ2-2
CDR3aa: CASSQGQANTGELFF

v_gene: TRBV7-2
j_gene: TRBJ2-1
CDR3aa: CASSPGELYNEQFF

v_gene: TRBV5-1
j_gene: TRBJ1-2
CDR3aa: CASSLDRGEEDGYTF

v_gene: TRBV7-9
j_gene: TRBJ2-2
CDR3aa: CASSLESYTYTGELFF

v_gene: TRBV6-6
j_gene: TRBJ2-2
CDR3aa: CASSQQGGELFF

v_gene: TRBV9
j_gene: TRBJ1-4
CDR3aa: CASSVSSGVGEKLFF

v_gene: TRBV27
j_gene: TRBJ1-5
CDR3aa: CASSSRDFPQPQHF

v_gene: TRBV5-5
j_gene: TRBJ2-5
CDR3aa: CASSFTGFEETQYF

v_gene: TRBV29-1
j_gene: TRBJ2-5
CDR3aa: CSVGTGTDETQYF

v_gene: TRBV25-1
j_gene: TRBJ1-5
CDR3aa: CASSESGFGNQPQHF

v_gene: TRBV25-1
j_gene: TRBJ2-1
CDR3aa: CASSDSWTSGSWNEQFF

v_gene: TRBV12-5
j_gene: TRBJ1-2
CDR3aa: CASGLNTASNYGYTF

v_gene: TRBV28
j_gene: TRBJ2-7
CDR3aa: CASTPRRFPLSYEQYF

v_gene: TRBV15
j_gene: TRBJ2-3
CDR3aa: CATSRDPGQDAYF

v_gene: TRBV3-1/TRBV3-2
j_gene: TRBJ2-7
CDR3aa: CASSQVSGAASEQYF

v_gene: TRBV9
j_gene: TRBJ2-1
CDR3aa: CASSVGQGNNEQFF

v_gene: TRBV2
j_gene: TRBJ2-7
CDR3aa: CASTRGQPYEQYF

v_gene: TRBV10-3
j_gene: TRBJ1-4
CDR3aa: CATTLGPGQGPSYNEKLFF

v_gene: TRBV4-1
j_gene: TRBJ2-1
CDR3aa: CASSQAGHSNNEQFF

v_gene: TRBV7-2
j_gene: TRBJ2-1
CDR3aa: CASSLDASSYNEQFF

v_gene: TRBV5-4
j_gene: TRBJ2-7
CDR3aa: CASSIRQGTGEQYF

v_gene: TRBV13
j_gene: TRBJ2-7
CDR3aa: CASSLSQADYEQYF

v_gene: TRBV4-1
j_gene: TRBJ2-7
CDR3aa: CASSQEAGNYEQYF

v_gene: TRBV30
j_gene: TRBJ1-5
CDR3aa: CAWSVQDTQPQHF

v_gene: TRBV7-9
j_gene: TRBJ2-3
CDR3aa: CASSMGQGEAYF

v_gene: TRBV30
j_gene: TRBJ2-3
CDR3aa: CAWSLAGGADTQYF

v_gene: TRBV3-1/TRBV3-2
j_gene: TRBJ1-1
CDR3aa: CASSQGGTGGRVTEAFF

v_gene: TRBV24-1
j_gene: TRBJ2-3
CDR3aa: CATSDTVADTQYF

v_gene: TRBV5-5
j_gene: TRBJ1-3
CDR3aa: CASSFGTVSGNTIYF

v_gene: TRBV11-2
j_gene: TRBJ1-5
CDR3aa: CASSVQGDSHQPQHF

v_gene: TRBV5-6
j_gene: TRBJ2-7
CDR3aa: CASSLVQGYEQYF

v_gene: TRBV21-1
j_gene: TRBJ2-1
CDR3aa: CASSIARGGKREGIDEQFF

v_gene: TRBV7-2
j_gene: TRBJ2-7
CDR3aa: CASSFWGSEDEQYF

v_gene: TRBV28
j_gene: TRBJ1-1
CDR3aa: CASSSRRRAMNTEAFF

v_gene: TRBV4-1
j_gene: TRBJ1-2
CDR3aa: CASSQNVGGNYGYTF

v_gene: TRBV10-3
j_gene: TRBJ1-2
CDR3aa: CAISDPGKDYGYTF

v_gene: TRBV14
j_gene: TRBJ1-1
CDR3aa: CASSQGLGGTEAFF

v_gene: TRBV11-1
j_gene: TRBJ2-2
CDR3aa: CASSLASPRITGELFF

v_gene: TRBV6-5
j_gene: TRBJ1-6
CDR3aa: CASNNPSYNSPLHF

v_gene: TRBV6-6
j_gene: TRBJ2-7
CDR3aa: CASSYKGKGSYEQYF

v_gene: TRBV6-5
j_gene: TRBJ1-1
CDR3aa: CASSLGQSENTEAFF

v_gene: TRBV19
j_gene: TRBJ1-4
CDR3aa: CASSHSQGLRLPTNEKLFF

v_gene: TRBV19
j_gene: TRBJ2-6
CDR3aa: CASSMGGTSGGPSGANVLTF

v_gene: TRBV5-1
j_gene: TRBJ2-7
CDR3aa: CASSADSSEQYF

v_gene: TRBV21-1
j_gene: TRBJ2-2
CDR3aa: CASSKDWIAGARGTGELFF

v_gene: TRBV5-1
j_gene: TRBJ2-1
CDR3aa: CASSLVGSSSYNEQFF

v_gene: TRBV5-6
j_gene: TRBJ2-7
CDR3aa: CASSRGGSYEQYF

v_gene: TRBV24-1
j_gene: TRBJ2-1
CDR3aa: CATSGTGVYNEQFF

v_gene: TRBV24-1
j_gene: TRBJ2-4
CDR3aa: CATSDAYGTAENIQYF